These 13 T cell receptor beta chains originate from one sample sequenced in a study of Graves' ophthalmopathy and Graves' hyperthyroidism. Amplified material comprised TCR beta CDR3 regions derived from RNA transcripts. The authors performed first-round RT-PCR with HTBI primers and then a second-round multiplex PCR. Using its own MiXCR run on the multiplex PCR reads, TCRdb lists one record per CDR3 protein. This table has more than 300,000 distinct CDR3 sequences, about a sixth appearing once. Sequencing input: peripheral blood. These receptors originate from an adult woman with stable Graves' hyperthyroidism.

This clonotype was seen repeatedly, ten times or more. The rearrangement links TRBV5-1 to TRBJ1-1, with a tentative D call TRBD1 (6 bases). V was cut by 0 bases and J by 2 bases, with 11 bases left in between. The CDR3 is 15 residues long. In germline, CDR1 is SGHRS, CDR2 YFSETQ. The CDR3 is CASSLELQGNTEAFF. CDR3 bases: TGCGCCAGCAGCTTGGAACTACAGGGAAACACTGAAGCTTTCTTT.

The chain uses TRBV4-1 and TRBJ2-7; D is unclear. CDR1 is MGHRA and CDR2 is YSYEKL in the germline V gene. V shed 1 base and J shed 0 bases, with 10 bases lying between them. This CDR3 comprises 15 residues. Here the CDR3 reads CASSQVYSRSYEQYF. The CDR3 bases are TGCGCCAGCAGCCAAGTTTACAGCCGCTCCTACGAGCAGTACTTC.

V gene TRBV6-1 combines with J gene TRBJ1-2, with D hard to call. The germline gives CDR1 MNHNS, CDR2 SASEGT. The germline V and J ends were trimmed by 3 bases and 3 bases, with 8 bases remaining between them. The CDR3 is 13 residues long. The CDR3 is CASSEADYYGYTF. The CDR3 DNA is TGTGCCAGCAGTGAGGCAGATTACTATGGCTACACCTTC.

In this sample, this clonotype turned up many times. The V and J genes are TRBV30 and TRBJ2-5, with D possibly being TRBD1 or TRBD2 (7 bases each). CDR3 length: 18 residues. The ends were cut back, 0 bases at V and 4 bases at J, with 24 bases in the middle. The germline V gene encodes CDR1 GTSNPN and CDR2 SVGIG (reference sequence). For the CDR3, the DNA is TGTGCCTGGAGTGTACTCAGTCTTCAGGGCAGGGGGGGAGAGACCCAGTACTTC. Protein sequence: CAWSVLSLQGRGGETQYF.

This clonotype was seen many times. CDR3 bases: TGCAGTGCTAAAACCCCGGGACTGAACACTGAAGCTTTCTTT. It codes for CSAKTPGLNTEAFF. V gene TRBV20-1 combines with J gene TRBJ1-1, with D possibly matching TRBD1 (5 bases). Germline V lookup: CDR1 DFQATT, CDR2 SNEGSKA (reference sequence). CDR3 size: 14 residues. The V gene lost 4 bases and the J gene lost 0 bases, with 12 bases spanning the gap.

This clonotype was counted at least ten times. This sequence joins TRBV18 and TRBJ1-3; no firm D call. The germline V and J ends were trimmed by 6 bases and 4 bases, with 10 bases remaining between them. Germline V CDR1 and CDR2: KGHSH, LQKENI. This CDR3 is built from 13 residues. The CDR3 is CASSLDQGNTIYF. The CDR3 DNA sequence: TGTGCCAGCTCCTTGGACCAGGGAAACACCATATATTTT.

In this sample, this clonotype turned up many times. V gene TRBV6-1 combines with J gene TRBJ2-7, with 12 bases lining up with TRBD2. Per germline, CDR1 MNHNS and CDR2 SASEGT. This CDR3 is built from 15 residues. Unmatched junction bases numbered 7, after V lost 8 bases and J lost 2 bases. CDR3 DNA sequence: TGTGCCAGCGGGCTGACTAGCGGGAGCGCCTACGAGCAGTACTTC. It encodes CASGLTSGSAYEQYF.

The sample holds many counts of this clonotype. This chain connects TRBV12-3 or TRBV12-4 to TRBJ2-2; maybe TRBD1 (5 bases). Trimming took off 4 bases at V and 1 base at J, with 16 bases between the two ends. There are 17 residues in the CDR3. The CDR3 spells CASSSLARQMNTGELFF. The CDR3 coding sequence is TGTGCCAGCAGTTCACTCGCGAGACAGATGAACACCGGGGAGCTGTTTTTT.

The table lists this clonotype with many counts. This rearrangement joins TRBV11-2 to TRBJ2-7; D call uncertain. With 1 base removed from V and 0 bases from J, the gap between germline ends came to 13 bases. CDR3 length: 16 residues. Germline V gives CDR1 SGHAT, CDR2 FQNNGV. In DNA form, the CDR3 reads TGTGCCAGCAGCTTAGGTACACTGAGCCTCTCCTACGAGCAGTACTTC. This encodes CASSLGTLSLSYEQYF.

V gene TRBV6-5 combines with J gene TRBJ1-5; no clear D gene. Germline V gives CDR1 MNHEY, CDR2 SVGAGI. The CDR3 contains 14 residues. V lost 4 bases and J 3 bases, leaving 10 bases between the germline ends. The CDR3 protein is CASSWTGPNQPQHF. DNA of the CDR3: TGTGCCAGCAGTTGGACTGGGCCCAATCAGCCCCAGCATTTT.

This clonotype was seen ten or more times. The J gene is TRBJ1-2, the V gene TRBV19; D is undetermined. CDR3 size: 14 residues. CDR1 and CDR2 (germline): LNHDA, SQIVND (reference sequence). Trimming took off 7 bases at V and 0 bases at J, with 12 bases between the two ends. The CDR3 here is CASTPFGANYGYTF. DNA of the CDR3: TGTGCCAGTACCCCATTCGGAGCTAACTATGGCTACACCTTC.

This clonotype has a handful of counts. The rearrangement joins TRBV4-2 to TRBJ2-1; 11 bases map to TRBD2. CDR1 and CDR2 (germline): LGHNA, YNFKEQ. V gave up 0 bases and J gave up 6 bases; unmatched junction bases: 4. The CDR3 sequence is 16 residues long. The CDR3: CASSQEGTSGSNEQFF. The CDR3, as DNA: TGTGCCAGCAGCCAAGAGGGTACTAGCGGGAGCAATGAGCAGTTCTTC.

This clonotype was counted a few times. The chain has TRBV3-1 and TRBJ2-7; the D is unclear. V shed 1 base and J shed 6 bases, with 10 bases lying between them. The CDR3 consists of 13 residues. Germline V gene data show CDR1 as LGHDT and CDR2 as YNNKEL (reference sequence). The CDR3 coding sequence is TGTGCCAGCAGCCAAGGACGGGCGCTCGAGCAGTACTTC. This sequence encodes CASSQGRALEQYF.